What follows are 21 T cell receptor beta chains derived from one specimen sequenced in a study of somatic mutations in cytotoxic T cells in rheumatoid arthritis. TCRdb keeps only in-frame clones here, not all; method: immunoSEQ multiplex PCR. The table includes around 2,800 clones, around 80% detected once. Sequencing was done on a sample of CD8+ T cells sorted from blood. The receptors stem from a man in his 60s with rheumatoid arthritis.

The CDR3 protein is CASRTSATNEKLFF. CDR3 DNA sequence: TGTGCCAGCAGAACGAGTGCAACTAATGAAAAACTGTTTTTT. The J gene is TRBJ1-4, the V gene TRBV6-5; no firm D call. V was pared by 6 bases and J by 0 bases, with 8 bases between. This CDR3 is 14 amino acids long. Per the germline V gene, CDR1 is MNHEY and CDR2 is SVGAGI.

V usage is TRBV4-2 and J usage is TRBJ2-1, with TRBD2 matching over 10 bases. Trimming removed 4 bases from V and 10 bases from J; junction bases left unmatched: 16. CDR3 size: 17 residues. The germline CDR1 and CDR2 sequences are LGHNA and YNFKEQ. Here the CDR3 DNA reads TGTGCCAGCAGCCGAGGGGAAGGGGGGCTAGCGGGGGAGGAGCAGTTCTTC. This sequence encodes CASSRGEGGLAGEEQFF.

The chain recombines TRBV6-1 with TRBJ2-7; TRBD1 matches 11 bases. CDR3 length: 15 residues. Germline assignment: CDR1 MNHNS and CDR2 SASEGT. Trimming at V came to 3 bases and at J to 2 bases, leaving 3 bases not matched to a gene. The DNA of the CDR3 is TGTGCCAGCAGTGACGGGACAGGGGGACCCTACGAGCAGTACTTC. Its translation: CASSDGTGGPYEQYF.

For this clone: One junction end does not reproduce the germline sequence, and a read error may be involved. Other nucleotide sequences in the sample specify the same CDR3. Here the CDR3 reads CAWRVAGENSPLHF. Here the CDR3 DNA reads TGTGCCTGGAGAGTTGCAGGGGAAAATTCCCCCCTCCACTTT. The chain has TRBV30 and TRBJ1-6; the D gene is possibly TRBD1 (6 bases). Germline V gene sequence: CDR1 GTSNPN, CDR2 SVGIG (reference sequence). This CDR3 is built from 14 residues.

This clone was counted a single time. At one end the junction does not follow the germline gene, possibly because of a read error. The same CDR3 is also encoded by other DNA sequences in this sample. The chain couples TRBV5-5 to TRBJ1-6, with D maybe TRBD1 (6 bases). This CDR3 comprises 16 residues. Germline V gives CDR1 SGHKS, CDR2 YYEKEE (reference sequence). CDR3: CASSLMDSSYNSPLHF. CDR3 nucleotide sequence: TGTGCCAGCAGCTTAATGGACAGTTCCTATAATTCCCCCCTCCACTTT.

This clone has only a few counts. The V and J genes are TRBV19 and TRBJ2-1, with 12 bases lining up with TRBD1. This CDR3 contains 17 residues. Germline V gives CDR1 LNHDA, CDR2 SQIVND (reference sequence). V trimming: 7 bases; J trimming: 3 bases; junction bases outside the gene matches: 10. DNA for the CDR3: TGTGCCAGTACCGGGACAGGGGGCCTCCCCCGCTACAATGAGCAGTTCTTC. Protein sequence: CASTGTGGLPRYNEQFF.

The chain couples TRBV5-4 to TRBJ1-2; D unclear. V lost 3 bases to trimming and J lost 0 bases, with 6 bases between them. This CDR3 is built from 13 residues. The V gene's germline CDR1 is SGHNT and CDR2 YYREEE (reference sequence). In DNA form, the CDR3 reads TGTGCCAGCAGCTCCCCAGCTAACTATGGCTACACCTTC. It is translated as CASSSPANYGYTF.

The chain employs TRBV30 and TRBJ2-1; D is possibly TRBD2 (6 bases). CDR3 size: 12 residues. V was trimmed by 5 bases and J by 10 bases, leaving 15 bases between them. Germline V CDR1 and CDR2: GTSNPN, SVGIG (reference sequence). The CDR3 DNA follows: TGTGCCTGGGGGGGACTCCCAGTCGAGCAGTTCTTC. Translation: CAWGGLPVEQFF.

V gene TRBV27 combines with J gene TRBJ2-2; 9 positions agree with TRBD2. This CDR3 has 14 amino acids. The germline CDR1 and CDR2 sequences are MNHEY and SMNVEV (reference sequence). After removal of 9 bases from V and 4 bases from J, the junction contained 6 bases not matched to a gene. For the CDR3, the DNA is TGTGCCAGTAGCGGGAGTTTGGGCACCGGGGAGCTGTTTTTT. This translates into CASSGSLGTGELFF.

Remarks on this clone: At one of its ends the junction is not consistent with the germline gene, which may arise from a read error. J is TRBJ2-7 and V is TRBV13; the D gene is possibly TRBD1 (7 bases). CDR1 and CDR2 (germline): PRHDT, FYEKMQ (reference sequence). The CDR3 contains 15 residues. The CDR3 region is CASSIGGTASYEQYF. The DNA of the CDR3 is TGTGCCAGCAGCATAGGGGGGACAGCCTCCTACGAGCAGTACTTC.

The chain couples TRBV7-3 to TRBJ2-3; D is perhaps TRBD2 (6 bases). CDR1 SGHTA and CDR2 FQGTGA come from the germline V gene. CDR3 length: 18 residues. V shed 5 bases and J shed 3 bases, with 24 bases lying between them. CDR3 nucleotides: TGTGCCAGCAGCGCCCTTGCCGCGGGGCCGAGTGGTACAGATACGCAGTATTTT. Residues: CASSALAAGPSGTDTQYF.

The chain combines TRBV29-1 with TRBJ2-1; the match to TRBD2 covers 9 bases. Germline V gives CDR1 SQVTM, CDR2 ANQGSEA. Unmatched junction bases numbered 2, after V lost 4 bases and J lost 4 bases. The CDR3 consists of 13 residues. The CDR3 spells CSVAAGGYNEQFF. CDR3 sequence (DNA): TGCAGCGTTGCCGCGGGGGGGTACAATGAGCAGTTCTTC.

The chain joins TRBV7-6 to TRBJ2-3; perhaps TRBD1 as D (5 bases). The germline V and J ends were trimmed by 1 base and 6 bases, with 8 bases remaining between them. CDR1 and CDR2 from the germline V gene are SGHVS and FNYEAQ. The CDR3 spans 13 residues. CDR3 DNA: TGTGCCAGCAGCTTAGGGACAAGGGATACGCAGTATTTT. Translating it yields CASSLGTRDTQYF.

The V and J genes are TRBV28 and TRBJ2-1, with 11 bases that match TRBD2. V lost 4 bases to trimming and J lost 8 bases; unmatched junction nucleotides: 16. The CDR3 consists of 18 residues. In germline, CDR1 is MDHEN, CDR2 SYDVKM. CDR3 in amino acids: CASSSGSVIAGGTDEQFF. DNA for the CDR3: TGTGCCAGCAGTTCGGGATCGGTGATAGCGGGAGGGACGGATGAGCAGTTCTTC.

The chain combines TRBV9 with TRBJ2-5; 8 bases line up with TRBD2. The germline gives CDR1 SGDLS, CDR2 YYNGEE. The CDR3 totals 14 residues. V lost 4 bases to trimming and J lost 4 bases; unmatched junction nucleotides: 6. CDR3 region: CASSRFGGGETQYF. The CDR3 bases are TGTGCCAGCAGCCGATTCGGGGGGGGAGAGACCCAGTACTTC.

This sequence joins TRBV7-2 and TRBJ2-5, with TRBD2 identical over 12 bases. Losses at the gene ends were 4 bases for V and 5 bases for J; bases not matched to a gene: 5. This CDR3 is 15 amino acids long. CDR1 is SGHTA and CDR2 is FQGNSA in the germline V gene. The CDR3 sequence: CASSSSGGAGETQYF. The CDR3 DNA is TGTGCCAGCAGCTCTAGCGGGGGGGCGGGGGAGACCCAGTACTTC. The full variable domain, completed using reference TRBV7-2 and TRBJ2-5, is GAGVSQSPSNKVTEKGKDVELRCDPISGHTALYWYRQSLGQGLEFLIYFQGNSAPDKSGLPSDRFSAERTGGSVSTLTIQRTQQEDSAVYLCASSSSGGAGETQYFGPGTRLLVL.

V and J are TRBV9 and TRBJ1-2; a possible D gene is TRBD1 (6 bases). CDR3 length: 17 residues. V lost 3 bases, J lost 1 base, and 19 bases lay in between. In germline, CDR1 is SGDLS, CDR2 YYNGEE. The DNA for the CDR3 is TGTGCCAGCAGCGCATTCGGACAGCCGTCCGATAACTATGGCTACACCTTC. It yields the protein CASSAFGQPSDNYGYTF.

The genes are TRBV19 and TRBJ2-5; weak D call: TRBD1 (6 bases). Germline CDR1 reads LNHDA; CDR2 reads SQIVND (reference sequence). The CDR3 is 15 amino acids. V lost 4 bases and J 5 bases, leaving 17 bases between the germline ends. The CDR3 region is CASSTRFTGLETQYF. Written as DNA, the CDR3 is TGTGCCAGTAGTACAAGATTTACAGGGTTGGAGACCCAGTACTTC.

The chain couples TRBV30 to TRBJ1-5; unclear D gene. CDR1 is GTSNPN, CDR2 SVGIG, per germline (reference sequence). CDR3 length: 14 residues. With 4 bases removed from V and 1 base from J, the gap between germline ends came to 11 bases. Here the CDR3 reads CAWTPGGSNQPQHF. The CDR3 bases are TGTGCCTGGACCCCGGGAGGGAGCAATCAGCCCCAGCATTTT. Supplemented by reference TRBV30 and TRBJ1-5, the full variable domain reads SQTIHQWPATLVQPVGSPLSLECTVEGTSNPNLYWYRQAAGRGLQLLFYSVGIGQISSEVPQNLSASRPQDRQFILSSKKLLLSDSGFYLCAWTPGGSNQPQHFGDGTRLSIL.

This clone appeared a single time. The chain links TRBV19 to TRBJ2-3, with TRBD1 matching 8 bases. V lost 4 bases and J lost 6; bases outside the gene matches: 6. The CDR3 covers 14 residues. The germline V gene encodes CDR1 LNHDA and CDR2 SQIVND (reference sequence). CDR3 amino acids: CASSRTGMGDTQYF. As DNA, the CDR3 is TGTGCCAGTAGTAGGACAGGGATGGGGGATACGCAGTATTTT.

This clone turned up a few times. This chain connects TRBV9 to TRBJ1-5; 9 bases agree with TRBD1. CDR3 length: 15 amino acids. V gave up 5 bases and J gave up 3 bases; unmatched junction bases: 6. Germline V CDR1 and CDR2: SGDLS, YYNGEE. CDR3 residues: CASSAGTGNNQPQHF. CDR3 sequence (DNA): TGTGCCAGCAGTGCCGGGACAGGGAACAATCAGCCCCAGCATTTT.